This T cell receptor (beta chain) was captured by sequencing in a study of immune cell composition in non-small cell lung cancer. General study results and limits: Tumour-associated clones >0.5% occurred in 25% to 35% of adenocarcinomas, roughly 80% of squamous. Top 10 clone scores and clonality were higher in squamous than adenocarcinoma. Overall clonality, unlike maximal tumour-associated clone frequency, did not predict TIL reactivity.

Only a few counts were recorded for this clone. Its cognate antigen is unknown. Repertoires were generated with immunoSEQ multiplex PCR, while TCRdb's copy carries only in-frame clones and drops some. This sample has around 10,000 clones; roughly 60% occur once, and the top ten carry about 18%. CDR3 size: 17 residues. V shed 2 bases, J shed 1 base, and the junction held 7 bases outside the gene matches. Looked up from germline, CDR1 is SGHTA and CDR2 is FQGNSA. The sequence was collected from a human donor with non-small cell lung cancer. Sequencing used lung tumor tissue. This chain connects TRBV7-2 to TRBJ2-7; 11 bases fit TRBD2. This CDR3 is CASSLTSGSIRSYEQYF. In DNA, the CDR3 is TGTGCCAGCAGCTTAACTAGCGGGAGTATTAGGTCCTACGAGCAGTACTTC.